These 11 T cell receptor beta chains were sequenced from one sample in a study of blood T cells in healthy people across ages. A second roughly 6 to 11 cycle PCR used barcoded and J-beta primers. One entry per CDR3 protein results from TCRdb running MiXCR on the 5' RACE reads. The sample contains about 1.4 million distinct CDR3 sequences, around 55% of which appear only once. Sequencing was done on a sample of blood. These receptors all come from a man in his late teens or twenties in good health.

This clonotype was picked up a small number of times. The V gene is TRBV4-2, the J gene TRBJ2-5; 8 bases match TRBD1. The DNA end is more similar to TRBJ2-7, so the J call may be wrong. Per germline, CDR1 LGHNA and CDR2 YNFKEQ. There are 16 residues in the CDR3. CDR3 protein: CASSQEGGTGTYEQYF. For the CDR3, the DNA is TGTGCCAGCAGCCAAGAAGGAGGGACAGGAACATACGAGCAGTACTTC.

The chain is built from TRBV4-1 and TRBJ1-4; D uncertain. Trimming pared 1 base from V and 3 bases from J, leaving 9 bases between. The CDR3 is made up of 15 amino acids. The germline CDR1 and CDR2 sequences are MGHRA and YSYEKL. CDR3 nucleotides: TGCGCCAGCAGCCAAGTAGAGTGGCCTAATGAAAAACTGTTTTTT. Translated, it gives CASSQVEWPNEKLFF.

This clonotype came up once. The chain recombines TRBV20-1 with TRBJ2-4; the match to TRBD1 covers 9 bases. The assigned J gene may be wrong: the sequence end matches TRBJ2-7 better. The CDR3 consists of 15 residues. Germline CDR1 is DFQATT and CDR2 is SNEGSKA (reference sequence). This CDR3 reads CSAGASDRGSYEQYF. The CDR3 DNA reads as TGCAGTGCTGGAGCCTCTGACAGGGGGAGTTACGAGCAGTACTTC.

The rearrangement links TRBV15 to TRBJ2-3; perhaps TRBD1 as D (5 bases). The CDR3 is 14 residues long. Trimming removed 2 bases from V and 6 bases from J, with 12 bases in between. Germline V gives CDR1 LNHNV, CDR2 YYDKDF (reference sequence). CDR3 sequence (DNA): TGTGCCACCAGCAGACTCCAGGGTGTGGATACGCAGTATTTT. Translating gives CATSRLQGVDTQYF.

The CDR3 region is CASSEPGPLKYF. DNA of the CDR3: TGTGCCAGCAGTGAACCGGGACCGCTGAAGTATTTT. The rearrangement links TRBV2 to TRBJ2-3; D may be TRBD1 or TRBD2 (5 bases each). Germline V gene lookup returns CDR1 SNHLY and CDR2 FYNNEI. V gave up 2 bases and J gave up 13 bases, with 13 bases separating them. There are 12 residues in the CDR3. Based on the CDR3 plus reference TRBV2 and TRBJ2-3, the full variable domain is EPEVTQTPSHQVTQMGQEVILRCVPISNHLYFYWYRQILGQKVEFLVSFYNNEISEKSEIFDDQFSVERPDGSNFTLKIRSTKLEDSAMYFCASSEPGPLKYFGPGTRLTVL.

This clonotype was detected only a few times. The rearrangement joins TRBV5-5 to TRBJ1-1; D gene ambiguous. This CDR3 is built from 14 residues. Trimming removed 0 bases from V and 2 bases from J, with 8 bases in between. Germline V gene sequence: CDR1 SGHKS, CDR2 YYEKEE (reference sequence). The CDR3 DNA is TGTGCCAGCAGCTTGGCCTCCAGAAACACTGAAGCTTTCTTT. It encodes CASSLASRNTEAFF. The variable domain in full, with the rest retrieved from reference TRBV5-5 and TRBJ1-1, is DAGVTQSPTHLIKTRGQQVTLRCSPISGHKSVSWYQQVLGQGPQFIFQYYEKEERGRGNFPDRFSARQFPNYSSELNVNALLLGDSALYLCASSLASRNTEAFFGQGTRLTVV.

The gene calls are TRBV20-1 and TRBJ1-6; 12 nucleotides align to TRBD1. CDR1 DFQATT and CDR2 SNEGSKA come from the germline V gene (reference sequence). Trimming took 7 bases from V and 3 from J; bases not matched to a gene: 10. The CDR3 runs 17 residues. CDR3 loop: CSGTGTGGFDYNSPLHF. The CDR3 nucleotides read TGCAGTGGCACGGGGACAGGGGGCTTCGACTATAATTCACCCCTCCACTTT.

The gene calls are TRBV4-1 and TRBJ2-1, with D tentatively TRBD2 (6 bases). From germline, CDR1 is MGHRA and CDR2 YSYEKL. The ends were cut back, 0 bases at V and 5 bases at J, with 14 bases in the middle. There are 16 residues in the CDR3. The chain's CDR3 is CASSQDTSRYDNEQFF. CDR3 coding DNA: TGCGCCAGCAGCCAAGACACTAGCCGATACGACAATGAGCAGTTCTTC.

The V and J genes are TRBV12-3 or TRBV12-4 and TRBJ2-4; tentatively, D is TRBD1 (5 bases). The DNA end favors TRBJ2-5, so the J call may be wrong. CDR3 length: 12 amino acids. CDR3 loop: CASRRTRETQYF. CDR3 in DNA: TGTGCCAGCAGACGGACAAGGGAGACCCAGTACTTC.

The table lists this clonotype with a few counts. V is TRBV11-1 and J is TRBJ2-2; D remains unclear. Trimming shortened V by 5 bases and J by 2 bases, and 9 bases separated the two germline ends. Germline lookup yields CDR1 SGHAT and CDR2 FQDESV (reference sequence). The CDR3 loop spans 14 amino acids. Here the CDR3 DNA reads TGTGCCAGCAGCACGGGCCTTAACACCGGGGAGCTGTTTTTT. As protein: CASSTGLNTGELFF.

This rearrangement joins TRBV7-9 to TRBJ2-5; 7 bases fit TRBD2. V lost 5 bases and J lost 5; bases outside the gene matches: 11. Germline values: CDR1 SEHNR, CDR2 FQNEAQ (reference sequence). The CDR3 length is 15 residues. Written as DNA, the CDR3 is TGTGCCAGCAGCCAGCCCGGACTAGTACGTGAGACCCAGTACTTC. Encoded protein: CASSQPGLVRETQYF. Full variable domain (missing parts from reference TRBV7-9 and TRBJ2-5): DTGVSQNPRHKITKRGQNVTFRCDPISEHNRLYWYRQTLGQGPEFLTYFQNEAQLEKSRLLSDRFSAERPKGSFSTLEIQRTEQGDSAMYLCASSQPGLVRETQYFGPGTRLLVL.